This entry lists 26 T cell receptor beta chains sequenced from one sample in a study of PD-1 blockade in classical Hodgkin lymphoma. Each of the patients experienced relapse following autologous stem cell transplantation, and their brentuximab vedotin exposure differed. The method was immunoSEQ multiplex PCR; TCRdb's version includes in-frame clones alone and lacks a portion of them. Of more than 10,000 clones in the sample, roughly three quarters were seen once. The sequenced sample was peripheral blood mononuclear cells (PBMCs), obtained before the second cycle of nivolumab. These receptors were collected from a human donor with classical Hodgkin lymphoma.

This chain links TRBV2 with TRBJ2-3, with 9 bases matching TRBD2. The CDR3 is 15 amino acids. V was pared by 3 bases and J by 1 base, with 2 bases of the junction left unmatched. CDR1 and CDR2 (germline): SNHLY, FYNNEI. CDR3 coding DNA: TGTGCCAGCAGTGAGCGGACTAGCGGCACAGATACGCAGTATTTT. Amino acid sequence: CASSERTSGTDTQYF.

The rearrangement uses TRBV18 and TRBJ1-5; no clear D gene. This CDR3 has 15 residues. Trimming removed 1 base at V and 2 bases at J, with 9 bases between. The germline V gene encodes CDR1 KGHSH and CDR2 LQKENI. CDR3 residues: CASSPQEAGNQPQHF. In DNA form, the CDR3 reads TGTGCCAGCTCACCACAGGAAGCGGGCAATCAGCCCCAGCATTTT.

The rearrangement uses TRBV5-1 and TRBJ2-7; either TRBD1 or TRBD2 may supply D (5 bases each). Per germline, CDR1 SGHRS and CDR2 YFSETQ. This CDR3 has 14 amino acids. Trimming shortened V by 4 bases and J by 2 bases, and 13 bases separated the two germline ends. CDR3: CASSPGPSTYEQYF. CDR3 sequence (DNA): TGCGCCAGCAGCCCGGGGCCTTCAACCTACGAGCAGTACTTC.

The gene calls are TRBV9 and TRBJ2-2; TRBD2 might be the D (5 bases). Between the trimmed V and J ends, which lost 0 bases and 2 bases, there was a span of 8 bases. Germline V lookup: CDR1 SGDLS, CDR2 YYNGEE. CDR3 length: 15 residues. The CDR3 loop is CASSVADYNTGELFF. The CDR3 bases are TGTGCCAGCAGCGTAGCCGACTATAACACCGGGGAGCTGTTTTTT.

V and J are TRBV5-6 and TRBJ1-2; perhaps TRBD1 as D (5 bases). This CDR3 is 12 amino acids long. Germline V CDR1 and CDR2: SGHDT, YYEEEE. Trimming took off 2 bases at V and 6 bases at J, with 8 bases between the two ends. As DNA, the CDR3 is TGTGCCAGCAGCTTCCGACAGAATGGCTACACCTTC. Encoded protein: CASSFRQNGYTF.

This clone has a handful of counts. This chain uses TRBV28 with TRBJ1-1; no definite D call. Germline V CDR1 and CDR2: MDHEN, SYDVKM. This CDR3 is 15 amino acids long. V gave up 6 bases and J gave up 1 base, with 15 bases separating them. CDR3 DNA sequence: TGTGCCAGCAGCTTGGGAGGCATGCGGAACACTGAAGCTTTCTTT. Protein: CASSLGGMRNTEAFF.

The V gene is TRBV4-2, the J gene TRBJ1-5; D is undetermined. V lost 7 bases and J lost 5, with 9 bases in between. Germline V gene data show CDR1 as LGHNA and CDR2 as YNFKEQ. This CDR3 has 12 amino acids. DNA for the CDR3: TGTGCCAGCACATCCGGGGATCAGCCCCAGCATTTT. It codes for CASTSGDQPQHF.

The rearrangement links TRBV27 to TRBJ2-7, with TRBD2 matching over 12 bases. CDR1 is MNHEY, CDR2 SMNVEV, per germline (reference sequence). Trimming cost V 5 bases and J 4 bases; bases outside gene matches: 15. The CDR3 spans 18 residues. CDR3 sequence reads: CASSLMVASGRARYEQYF. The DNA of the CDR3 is TGTGCCAGCAGTCTTATGGTGGCTAGCGGGAGGGCTCGATACGAGCAGTACTTC.

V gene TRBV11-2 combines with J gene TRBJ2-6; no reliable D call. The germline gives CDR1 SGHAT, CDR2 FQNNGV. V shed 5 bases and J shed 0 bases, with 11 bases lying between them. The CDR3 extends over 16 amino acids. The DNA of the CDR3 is TGTGCCAGCAGCGACCTGAGGAGCTCTGGGGCCAACGTCCTGACTTTC. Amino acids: CASSDLRSSGANVLTF. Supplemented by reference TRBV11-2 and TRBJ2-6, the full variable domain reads EAGVAQSPRYKIIEKRQSVAFWCNPISGHATLYWYQQILGQGPKLLIQFQNNGVVDDSQLPKDRFSAERLKGVDSTLKIQPAKLEDSAVYLCASSDLRSSGANVLTFGAGSRLTVL.

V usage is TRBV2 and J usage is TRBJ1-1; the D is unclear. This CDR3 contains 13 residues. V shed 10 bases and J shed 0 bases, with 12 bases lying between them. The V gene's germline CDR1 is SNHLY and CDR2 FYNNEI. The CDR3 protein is CANADTLNTEAFF. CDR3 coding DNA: TGTGCCAACGCAGACACCCTGAACACTGAAGCTTTCTTT. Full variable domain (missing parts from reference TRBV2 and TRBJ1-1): EPEVTQTPSHQVTQMGQEVILRCVPISNHLYFYWYRQILGQKVEFLVSFYNNEISEKSEIFDDQFSVERPDGSNFTLKIRSTKLEDSAMYFCANADTLNTEAFFGQGTRLTVV.

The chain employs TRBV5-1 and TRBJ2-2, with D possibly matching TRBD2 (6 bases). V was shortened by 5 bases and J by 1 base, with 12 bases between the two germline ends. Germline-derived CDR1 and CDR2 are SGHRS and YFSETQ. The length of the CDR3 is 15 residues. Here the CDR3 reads CASRLLEGNTGELFF. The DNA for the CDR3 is TGCGCCAGCAGACTGTTGGAGGGGAACACCGGGGAGCTGTTTTTT.

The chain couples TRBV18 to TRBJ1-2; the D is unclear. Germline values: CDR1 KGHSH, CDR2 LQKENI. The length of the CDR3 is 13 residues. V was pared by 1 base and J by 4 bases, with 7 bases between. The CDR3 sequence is CASSPQPTYGYTF. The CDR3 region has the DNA TGTGCCAGCTCACCACAGCCTACCTATGGCTACACCTTC.

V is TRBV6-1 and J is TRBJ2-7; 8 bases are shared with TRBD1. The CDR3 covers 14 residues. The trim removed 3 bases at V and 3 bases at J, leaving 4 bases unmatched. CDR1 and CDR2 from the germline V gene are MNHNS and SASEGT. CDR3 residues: CASSEIGQGYEQYF. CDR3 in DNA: TGTGCCAGCAGTGAGATTGGACAGGGCTACGAGCAGTACTTC.

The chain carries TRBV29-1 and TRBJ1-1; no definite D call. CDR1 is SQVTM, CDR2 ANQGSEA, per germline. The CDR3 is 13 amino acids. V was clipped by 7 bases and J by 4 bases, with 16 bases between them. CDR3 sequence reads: CSAIMEWITEAFF. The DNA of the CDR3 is TGCAGCGCCATAATGGAGTGGATCACTGAAGCTTTCTTT.

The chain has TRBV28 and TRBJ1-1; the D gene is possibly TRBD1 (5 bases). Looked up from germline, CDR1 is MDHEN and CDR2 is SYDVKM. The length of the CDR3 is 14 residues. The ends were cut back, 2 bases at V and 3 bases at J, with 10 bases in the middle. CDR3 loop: CASSLEAGHTEAFF. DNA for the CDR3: TGTGCCAGCAGTTTAGAGGCAGGGCACACTGAAGCTTTCTTT.

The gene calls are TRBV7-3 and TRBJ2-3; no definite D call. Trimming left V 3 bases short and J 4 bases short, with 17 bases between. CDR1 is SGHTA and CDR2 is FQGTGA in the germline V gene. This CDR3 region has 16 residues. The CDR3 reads CASSFGQARSADTQYF. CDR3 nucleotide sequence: TGTGCCAGCAGCTTCGGGCAGGCCCGATCCGCAGATACGCAGTATTTT.

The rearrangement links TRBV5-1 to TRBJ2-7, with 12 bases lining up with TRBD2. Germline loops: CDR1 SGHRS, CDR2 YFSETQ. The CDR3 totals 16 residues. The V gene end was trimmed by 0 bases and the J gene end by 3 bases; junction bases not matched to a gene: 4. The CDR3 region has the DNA TGCGCCAGCAGCTTGGGGACTAGCGGGGTATACTACGAGCAGTACTTC. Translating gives CASSLGTSGVYYEQYF.

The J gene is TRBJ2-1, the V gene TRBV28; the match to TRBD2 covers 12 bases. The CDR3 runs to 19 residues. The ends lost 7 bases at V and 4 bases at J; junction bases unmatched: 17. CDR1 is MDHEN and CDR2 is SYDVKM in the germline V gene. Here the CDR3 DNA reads TGTGCCAGCACCCCTTCAGGGCTAGCGGGAGGGCGAGGATACAATGAGCAGTTCTTC. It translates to CASTPSGLAGGRGYNEQFF.

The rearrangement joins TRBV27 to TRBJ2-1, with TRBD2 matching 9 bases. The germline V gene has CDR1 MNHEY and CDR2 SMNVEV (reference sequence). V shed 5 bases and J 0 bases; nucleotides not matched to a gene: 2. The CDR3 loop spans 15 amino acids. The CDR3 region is CASSQLAGSYNEQFF. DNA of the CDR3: TGTGCCAGCAGTCAACTAGCGGGCTCCTACAATGAGCAGTTCTTC.

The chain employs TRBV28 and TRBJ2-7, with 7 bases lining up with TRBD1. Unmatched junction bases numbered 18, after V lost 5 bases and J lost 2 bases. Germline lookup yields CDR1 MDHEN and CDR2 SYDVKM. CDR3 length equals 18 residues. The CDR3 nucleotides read TGTGCCAGCAGTACCAATACTGTTAGGACAGGCTTAACCTACGAGCAGTACTTC. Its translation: CASSTNTVRTGLTYEQYF.

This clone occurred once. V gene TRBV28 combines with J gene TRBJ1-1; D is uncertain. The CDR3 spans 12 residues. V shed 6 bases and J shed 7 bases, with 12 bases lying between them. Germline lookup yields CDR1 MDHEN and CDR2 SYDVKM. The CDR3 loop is CASSLWEFEAFF. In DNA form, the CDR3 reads TGTGCCAGCAGCCTATGGGAGTTTGAAGCTTTCTTT.

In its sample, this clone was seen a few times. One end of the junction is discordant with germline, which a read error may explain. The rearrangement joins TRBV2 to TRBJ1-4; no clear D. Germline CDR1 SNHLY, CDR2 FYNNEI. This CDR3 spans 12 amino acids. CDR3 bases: TGTGCCAGCAGTGAAATCGTGGGAGGAGTGATTTTT. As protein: CASSEIVGGVIF. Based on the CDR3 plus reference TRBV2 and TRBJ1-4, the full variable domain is EPEVTQTPSHQVTQMGQEVILRCVPISNHLYFYWYRQILGQKVEFLVSFYNNEISEKSEIFDDQFSVERPDGSNFTLKIRSTKLEDSAMYFCASSEIVGGVIFGSGTQLSVL.

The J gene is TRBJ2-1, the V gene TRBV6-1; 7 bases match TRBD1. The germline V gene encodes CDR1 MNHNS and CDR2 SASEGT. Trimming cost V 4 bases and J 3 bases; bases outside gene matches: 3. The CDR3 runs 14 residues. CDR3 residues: CASSATGDYNEQFF. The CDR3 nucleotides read TGTGCCAGCAGTGCCACAGGGGACTACAATGAGCAGTTCTTC.

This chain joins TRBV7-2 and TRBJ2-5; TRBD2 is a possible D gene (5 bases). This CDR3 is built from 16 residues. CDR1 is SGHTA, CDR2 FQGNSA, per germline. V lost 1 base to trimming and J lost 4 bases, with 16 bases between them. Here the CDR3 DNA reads TGTGCCAGCAGCTTAGGAGCGGTACCCGGGCGAGAGACCCAGTACTTC. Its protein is CASSLGAVPGRETQYF.

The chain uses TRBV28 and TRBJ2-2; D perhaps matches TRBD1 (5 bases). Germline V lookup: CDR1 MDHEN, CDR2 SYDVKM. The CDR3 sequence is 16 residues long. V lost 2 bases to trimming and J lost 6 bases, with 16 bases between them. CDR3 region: CASSLDPPRVAGELFF. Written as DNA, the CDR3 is TGTGCCAGCAGTTTAGATCCCCCCAGGGTGGCCGGGGAGCTGTTTTTT.

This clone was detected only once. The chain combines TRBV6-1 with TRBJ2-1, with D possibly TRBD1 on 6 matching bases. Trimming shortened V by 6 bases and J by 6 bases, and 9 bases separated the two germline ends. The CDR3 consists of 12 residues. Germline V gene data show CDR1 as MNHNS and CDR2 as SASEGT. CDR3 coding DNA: TGTGCCAGCAGACAGGGCCTCAATGAGCAGTTCTTC. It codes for CASRQGLNEQFF.